Listed here are 21 T cell receptor beta chains from one sample, sequenced in a study of T cell changes during pregnancy in multiple sclerosis. The repertoire was sequenced with immunoSEQ multiplex PCR; TCRdb's copy has only in-frame clones and lacks some. The sample carries under 70,000 clones, about nine tenths recorded once. The sample was CD4+ T cells from peripheral blood mononuclear cells, taken after pregnancy. The receptors were sampled from a female donor with multiple sclerosis, enrolled in a pregnancy study.

The genes are TRBV19 and TRBJ2-2, with 11 bases that match TRBD1. The CDR3 runs to 13 residues. V was clipped by 8 bases and J by 4 bases; unmatched bases: 0. The V gene's germline CDR1 is LNHDA and CDR2 SQIVND (reference sequence). The CDR3, as DNA: TGTGCCAGTGGGACAGGGGGCACCGGGGAGCTGTTTTTT. Residues: CASGTGGTGELFF.

This sequence joins TRBV7-3 and TRBJ2-5, with D possibly TRBD1 on 7 matching bases. The V end lost 3 bases, the J end lost 4 bases, and 15 bases lay between the germline ends. CDR1 is SGHTA, CDR2 FQGTGA, per germline. The CDR3 has 15 amino acids. CDR3 coding DNA: TGTGCCAGCAGCTTCCAGGGGGGTGGAGGAGAGACCCAGTACTTC. Amino acid sequence: CASSFQGGGGETQYF.

The chain recombines TRBV19 with TRBJ1-1; TRBD1 matches at 7 bases. In germline, CDR1 is LNHDA, CDR2 SQIVND (reference sequence). The CDR3 contains 15 residues. With V trimmed by 3 bases and J by 4 bases, 8 bases remained unmatched. CDR3 DNA sequence: TGTGCCAGTAGTATTACAGGGGCGGGAGGCACTGAAGCTTTCTTT. This encodes CASSITGAGGTEAFF.

V usage is TRBV5-1 and J usage is TRBJ2-7; 8 nucleotides match TRBD2. The CDR3 consists of 15 residues. Trimming at V came to 1 base and at J to 1 base, leaving 4 bases not matched to a gene. CDR1 SGHRS and CDR2 YFSETQ come from the germline V gene. DNA for the CDR3: TGCGCCAGCAGCTTGAGAACTAGCGGTTCCTACGAGCAGTACTTC. Translating it yields CASSLRTSGSYEQYF.

The rearrangement uses TRBV6-1 and TRBJ1-2, with D maybe TRBD1 (5 bases). CDR1 and CDR2 (germline): MNHNS, SASEGT. The ends were cut back, 4 bases at V and 1 base at J, with 13 bases in the middle. The CDR3 has 15 amino acids. The CDR3 sequence is CASSATVTINYGYTF. The CDR3 DNA follows: TGTGCCAGCAGTGCGACAGTAACTATTAACTATGGCTACACCTTC.

The rearrangement links TRBV5-1 to TRBJ2-7, with D maybe TRBD2 (6 bases). V was cut by 4 bases and J by 4 bases, with 12 bases left in between. This CDR3 is 13 amino acids long. Germline CDR1 and CDR2: SGHRS and YFSETQ. CDR3 bases: TGCGCCAGCAGCACGGGAGCCTCGTACGAGCAGTACTTC. Encoded protein: CASSTGASYEQYF.

The chain recombines TRBV9 with TRBJ2-7; the D gene is possibly TRBD1 (5 bases). V lost 4 bases and J lost 3, with 20 bases in between. Germline values: CDR1 SGDLS, CDR2 YYNGEE. The length of the CDR3 is 16 residues. The CDR3 DNA follows: TGTGCCAGCAGCCCATTTTACAGGTCCGAGGTCTACGAGCAGTACTTC. Protein: CASSPFYRSEVYEQYF.

The chain joins TRBV9 to TRBJ2-3; the D gene is possibly TRBD1 (5 bases). V lost 5 bases and J 3 bases, leaving 13 bases between the germline ends. CDR1 is SGDLS and CDR2 is YYNGEE in the germline V gene. The CDR3 consists of 14 residues. For the CDR3, the DNA is TGTGCCAGCAGTAGGGCCACAGGTACAGATACGCAGTATTTT. This encodes CASSRATGTDTQYF.

The CDR3: CARSSLRGLSYNEQFF. CDR3 in DNA: TGTGCCAGAAGCTCATTAAGGGGACTTTCCTACAATGAGCAGTTCTTC. V and J are TRBV5-3 and TRBJ2-1, with D possibly matching TRBD2 (6 bases). TRBV5-3 is identified as an open reading frame with a role that is uncertain. This CDR3 is built from 16 residues. The V gene lost 3 bases and the J gene lost 1 base, with 14 bases spanning the gap.

The chain combines TRBV5-1 with TRBJ1-2; D possibly corresponds to TRBD1 (5 bases). Germline CDR1 SGHRS, CDR2 YFSETQ. Between the trimmed V and J ends, which lost 4 bases and 8 bases, there was a span of 15 bases. The CDR3 covers 13 residues. The CDR3 nucleotides read TGCGCCAGCAGCCCGGGTAGGGGTGACGGCTACACCTTC. Its translation: CASSPGRGDGYTF. Drawing the rest from reference TRBV5-1 and TRBJ1-2, the complete variable domain is KAGVTQTPRYLIKTRGQQVTLSCSPISGHRSVSWYQQTPGQGLQFLFEYFSETQRNKGNFPGRFSGRQFSNSRSEMNVSTLELGDSALYLCASSPGRGDGYTFGSGTRLTVV.

The gene calls are TRBV15 and TRBJ2-1; D may be TRBD2 (5 bases). Germline V gives CDR1 LNHNV, CDR2 YYDKDF (reference sequence). The CDR3 length is 16 residues. The V end was cut by 0 bases, the J end by 7 bases, with 16 bases between. In DNA form, the CDR3 reads TGTGCCACCAGCAGAGATCCAGACCTGGGCGGGAATGAGCAGTTCTTC. Encoded protein: CATSRDPDLGGNEQFF. The variable domain in full, with the rest retrieved from reference TRBV15 and TRBJ2-1, is DAMVIQNPRYQVTQFGKPVTLSCSQTLNHNVMYWYQQKSSQAPKLLFHYYDKDFNNEADTPDNFQSRRPNTSFCFLDIRSPGLGDTAMYLCATSRDPDLGGNEQFFGPGTRLTVL.

This clone was seen a single time. This chain joins TRBV19 and TRBJ2-7; 7 bases align to TRBD1. This CDR3 comprises 13 residues. V shed 6 bases, J shed 1 base, and the junction held 3 bases outside the gene matches. The germline CDR1 and CDR2 sequences are LNHDA and SQIVND (reference sequence). CDR3 in amino acids: CASSPDRSYEQYF. CDR3 in DNA: TGTGCCAGTAGCCCGGACAGGTCCTACGAGCAGTACTTC. Filled out from reference TRBV19 and TRBJ2-7, the complete variable domain reads DGGITQSPKYLFRKEGQNVTLSCEQNLNHDAMYWYRQDPGQGLRLIYYSQIVNDFQKGDIAEGYSVSREKKESFPLTVTSAQKNPTAFYLCASSPDRSYEQYFGPGTRLTVT.

The rearrangement joins TRBV7-9 to TRBJ2-7, with 10 nucleotides matching TRBD1. CDR1 SEHNR and CDR2 FQNEAQ come from the germline V gene (reference sequence). V lost 5 bases and J lost 7; bases outside the gene matches: 8. This CDR3 spans 14 amino acids. The CDR3 loop reads CASSTRQGAVEQYF. DNA of the CDR3: TGTGCCAGCAGCACCCGACAGGGGGCGGTAGAGCAGTACTTC.

This chain links TRBV5-4 with TRBJ2-5, with 7 bases that match TRBD2. This CDR3 contains 15 residues. Germline values: CDR1 SGHNT, CDR2 YYREEE (reference sequence). J was trimmed by 2 bases and V by 4 bases; bases with no gene match: 8. CDR3 sequence reads: CASSPWGGGQETQYF. For the CDR3, the DNA is TGTGCCAGCAGCCCTTGGGGGGGAGGGCAAGAGACCCAGTACTTC.

The chain uses TRBV5-6 and TRBJ2-2; maybe TRBD1 (6 bases). The CDR3 length is 15 residues. CDR1 is SGHDT, CDR2 YYEEEE, per germline. Trimming pared 0 bases from V and 4 bases from J, leaving 10 bases between. The CDR3 bases are TGTGCCAGCAGCTTGGAAACAGGGATCACCGGGGAGCTGTTTTTT. Its translation is CASSLETGITGELFF.

The chain has TRBV30 and TRBJ1-5; no clear D gene. Trimming took off 2 bases at V and 7 bases at J, with 15 bases between the two ends. Germline-derived CDR1 and CDR2 are GTSNPN and SVGIG (reference sequence). This CDR3 contains 14 residues. CDR3 DNA sequence: TGTGCCTGGAGTACCCCCTTTATTGGCCAGCCCCAGCATTTT. Its translation: CAWSTPFIGQPQHF.

The DNA for the CDR3 is TGTGCCAGCAGCTCGGGGTTAGGTGATCAGCCCCAGCATTTT. This translates into CASSSGLGDQPQHF. This rearrangement joins TRBV5-6 to TRBJ1-5; D remains ambiguous. Trimming removed 3 bases from V and 5 bases from J, with 12 bases in between. The CDR3 spans 14 residues. The germline V gene has CDR1 SGHDT and CDR2 YYEEEE.

This chain connects TRBV2 to TRBJ1-1; the match to TRBD1 covers 7 bases. CDR3 length: 11 amino acids. V was pared by 8 bases and J by 6 bases, with 3 bases of the junction left unmatched. The germline V gene encodes CDR1 SNHLY and CDR2 FYNNEI. The CDR3 is CASGDRPEAFF. The CDR3 bases are TGTGCCAGCGGGGACAGACCTGAAGCTTTCTTT.

This chain connects TRBV5-6 to TRBJ1-1, with TRBD1 matching over 10 bases. The length of the CDR3 is 14 residues. Germline V gene data show CDR1 as SGHDT and CDR2 as YYEEEE. V lost 4 bases and J lost 5; bases outside the gene matches: 5. The CDR3 reads CASSTGQGGTEAFF. DNA of the CDR3: TGTGCCAGCAGCACTGGACAGGGGGGTACTGAAGCTTTCTTT. Full variable domain (rest looked up from reference TRBV5-6 and TRBJ1-1): DAGVTQSPTHLIKTRGQQVTLRCSPKSGHDTVSWYQQALGQGPQFIFQYYEEEERQRGNFPDRFSGHQFPNYSSELNVNALLLGDSALYLCASSTGQGGTEAFFGQGTRLTVV.

This chain links TRBV6-1 with TRBJ1-2, with 10 bases fitting TRBD1. The CDR3 length is 15 residues. V was clipped by 3 bases and J by 2 bases; unmatched bases: 3. CDR1 is MNHNS, CDR2 SASEGT, per germline. CDR3 bases: TGTGCCAGCAGTGAGGGACAGGGGTTCAACTATGGCTACACCTTC. Translating gives CASSEGQGFNYGYTF.

This chain joins TRBV4-1 and TRBJ2-4; TRBD1 might be the D (6 bases). Trimming took off 5 bases at V and 6 bases at J, with 17 bases between the two ends. This CDR3 comprises 15 residues. Looked up from germline, CDR1 is MGHRA and CDR2 is YSYEKL. As DNA, the CDR3 is TGCGCCAGCAGCTACGATCGACAGGCGGGAAACATTCAGTACTTC. Its protein is CASSYDRQAGNIQYF.